This T cell receptor beta chain was obtained from a study of a mutant IDH1 vaccine in newly diagnosed glioma. Here immunoSEQ multiplex PCR was the method, and the copy in TCRdb shows in-frame clones only, minus some. The repertoire includes about 69,000 clones, about 87% of them detected once, and 2% to 2.5% sits in the top ten. About this clone: Its antigen is not known. At one end the junction does not follow the germline gene, possibly because of a read error.

Per the germline V gene, CDR1 is SGHTS and CDR2 is YDEGEE. The CDR3 consists of 12 residues. Time point given: week 35, safety follow-up. In the vaccine, a single dose held 300 ug of the mutant IDH1 20-mer peptide, along with topical imiquimod. The clonotype comes from a man in his thirties or forties with glioma. This sequence joins TRBV5-8 and TRBJ2-7; D remains ambiguous. The sample consisted of PBMCs, taken from a glioma patient whose treatment included an IDH1 peptide vaccine. DNA for the CDR3: TGTGCCAGCAGGTTGGGTGGGTACGAGCAGTACTTC. This codes for CASRLGGYEQYF.